This T cell receptor beta chain was sequenced in a study of shared clonotypes between healthy human individuals (dated by TCRdb to 2018 to 2020). Notes on the research overall: The cohort included a few men and a couple of women between 18 and 49 years of age. For each donor, CD4 naive and CD4 memory were each run on three plates, CD8 naive on two plates, and CD8 memory on one plate. Leukapheresis yielded between about 0.9 and 8.9 billion PBMCs per donor. To increase sequencing depth and limit assay-specific biases, different laboratories used diverse techniques to prepare libraries and sequence TCR repertoires. To estimate repertoire size and how much clonotype sharing occurs between individuals, the study deeply sequenced the blood TCR repertoires of several healthy adults.

Using the deep immunoSEQ assay, TCR CDR3 regions were amplified from genomic DNA by multiplex PCR. Extracted genomic DNA from each cell subset was spread evenly across all wells of several immunoSEQ 96-well plates, with each plate serving as a replicate. For sorted subsets, 150 to 250 ng of genomic DNA, equivalent to 25,000 to 30,000 T cell genomes, went into each replicate PCR. Purified libraries were measured with a Qubit 3.0 fluorometer, size-checked on a Bioanalyzer 2100, and measured again with the KAPA Library Quantification kit. Every immunoSEQ 96-well plate was sequenced on a separate single-read 150-cycle Illumina NextSeq 550 flow cell. For the original study's pipeline: The immunoSEQ output contained only junctional sequences without quality scores, so filtering could not match that applied to full-length reads. To assign V/J genes and CDR3, sequences were annotated against IMGT germline references using PyIR, a Python wrapper for IgBLAST v1.9. Reads were filtered out if the reads had weak V/J assignments (E-value above 1e-6), no CDR3, stop codons, out-of-frame junctions, or ambiguous translated residues. V3J clonotypes were defined by identical inferred V gene, J gene, and CDR3 amino acid sequence. Percentage overlap between repertoires was computed as shared unique clonotypes divided by the size of the smaller repertoire. Richness of each repertoire was evaluated using RTK rarefaction, the Chao1 estimator, and Recon v2.1 estimates of unobserved clonotypes. Generation probabilities for all TCRbeta clonotypes obtained by the gDNA method from a handful of donors were computed using OLGA. The clones in this table, taken by TCRdb from immuneACCESS, are in-frame only. Not every clone is retained; where verified, under half of the shortfall comes from an unresolved V gene, and the cause of the rest is unknown. The V and J calls and clone size are taken from that table; D and trimming were inferred from the DNA. Present in this sample are millions of clones, around nine tenths of which were seen just once. More than 0.12% of the sample rests with the top ten.

Broad study findings and their caveats: Pairwise subsampling led to the expectation that sequencing depth would affect the degree of clonotype sharing among donors. Incomplete sequencing was indicated by rarefaction of sorted-subset datasets, despite the large sequencing depth. Sampling was restricted to blood, and TCR repertoires in tissue are likely to differ from TCR repertoires in blood. Naive subsets generally had larger estimated clonotype richness than memory subsets. Clonotypes shared by all four sorted-subset donors showed higher generation probabilities than non-shared clonotypes. Around 5.4% of naive CD4, 3% to 4% of naive CD8, roughly 2.4% of memory CD4, and about 0.4% of memory CD8 clonotypes were shared across a few donors. Because the study included a small number of donors, the genetic and exposure-history diversity represented was limited.

As for this clone: The antigen this receptor binds is unknown. No base qualities exist here, and no much larger clone lies one base off it.

Donors were healthy HIV-negative adults with no recently reported acute infections or vaccinations. All donors were Caucasian adults living in Nashville, Tennessee, USA. CD4+ T cells were enriched by magnetic negative selection; naive cells were then positively selected on CD45RA, and the negative fraction formed the memory subset. Blood was collected by leukapheresis, and PBMCs were isolated by Ficoll-Histopaque density gradient centrifugation and then cryopreserved in liquid nitrogen vapor phase. Analytical flow cytometry was used to check the purity and quantity of every magnetically sorted T cell population. Genomic DNA was isolated from each sorted fraction and quantified by UV absorbance on a Nanodrop 2000c. The origin of this receptor is a man between 18 and 29 years old in good health. The sequencing input was naive CD4+ T cells sorted from blood. Interpreted using the paper, the cell subset or site label stands for: CD45RA+ positively selected.

The nucleotide sequence reads as follows: TGCGCCAGCAGCTTGGTAGGACAGGGGTTCTACGAGCAGTACTTC. It encodes CASSLVGQGFYEQYF. This sequence uses TRBV5-1 and TRBJ2-7, and TRBD1 matches 9 of the central bases. The CDR3, from cysteine to phenylalanine, totals 15 residues. The read is trimmed to its CDR3 DNA, 45 bases read in frame from base 1. From a lookup of the germline V gene, CDR1 and CDR2 are SGHRS and YFSETQ. Germline trimming: 0 bases from V, 3 bases from J; junction bases outside gene matches: 4. Extended through the reference TRBV5-1 and TRBJ2-7 proteins, this CDR3 yields the full variable domain: KAGVTQTPRYLIKTRGQQVTLSCSPISGHRSVSWYQQTPGQGLQFLFEYFSETQRNKGNFPGRFSGRQFSNSRSEMNVSTLELGDSALYLCASSLVGQGFYEQYFGPGTRLTVT.